The 18 T cell receptor beta chains below were found in one sample sequenced in a study of metastatic and nonmetastatic thyroid tumors. TCRdb re-analyzed the PCR reads using MiXCR. The sample has about 60,000 clones, 15% to 20% seen once. All patients were treatment-naive before thyroid surgery. Sequenced input: blood. The receptors shown here come from a male donor with papillary thyroid cancer or a benign thyroid nodule (not recorded which). Some clones in this sample may be carry-over from other donors' samples.

The sample holds a few counts of this clone. A much more abundant neighbour one base away suggests this may be a read error. The gene calls are TRBV20-1 and TRBJ2-7, with D unclear. With 6 bases removed from V and 0 bases from J, the gap between germline ends came to 15 bases. This CDR3 region has 14 residues. Germline V gene sequence: CDR1 DFQATT, CDR2 SNEGSKA (reference sequence). CDR3 nucleotide sequence: TGCAGTGCACACAGTGCGGCCCGCTCCTACGAGCAGTACGTC. Its protein is CSAHSAARSYEQYV.

Comment on this clone: One end of the junction fails to match germline, which may point to a read error. The chain has TRBV5-1 and TRBJ2-5; 7 bases line up with TRBD2. The germline V gene encodes CDR1 SGHRS and CDR2 YFSETQ. This CDR3 region has 14 residues. This chain's CDR3 is CASQVRGYQGTQYF. In nucleotides, the CDR3 is TGCGCCAGCCAGGTGCGGGGGTACCAAGGGACCCAGTACTTC.

The rearrangement joins TRBV18 to TRBJ2-3; D remains unclear. Per germline, CDR1 KGHSH and CDR2 LQKENI. Trimming removed 0 bases at V and 8 bases at J, with 15 bases between. The CDR3 totals 15 residues. CDR3: CASSPPGDQPGTQYF. The CDR3 DNA reads as TGTGCCAGCTCACCACCCGGCGATCAACCGGGTACGCAGTATTTT.

This clone was recorded at least ten times. The chain combines TRBV4-2 with TRBJ2-7; D remains ambiguous. The CDR3 length is 12 residues. The germline V gene encodes CDR1 LGHNA and CDR2 YNFKEQ. V was clipped by 1 base and J by 7 bases, with 8 bases between them. The CDR3 reads CASSQGDWEQYF. In DNA form, the CDR3 reads TGTGCCAGCAGCCAAGGGGATTGGGAGCAGTACTTC.

This clone was recorded many times. One end of the junction is discordant with germline, which a read error may explain. This chain connects TRBV5-1 to TRBJ1-1, with D possibly being TRBD1 (5 bases). Germline-derived CDR1 and CDR2 are SGHRS and YFSETQ. The CDR3 spans 14 residues. CDR3 region: CASSWGIPWTEAFF. Here the CDR3 DNA reads TGCGCCAGCAGCTGGGGGATTCCGTGGACCGAAGCCTTCTTT.

This clone was picked up many times. The chain employs TRBV9 and TRBJ2-7; 9 bases are shared with TRBD2. The CDR3 runs to 14 residues. Looked up from germline, CDR1 is SGDLS and CDR2 is YYNGEE. V lost 4 bases to trimming and J lost 0 bases; unmatched junction nucleotides: 2. The CDR3 DNA is TGTGCCAGCAGCCGCGGGGGGGGCTCCTACGAGCAGTACTTC. Translating it yields CASSRGGGSYEQYF.

The V call is TRBV5-1, the J call TRBJ2-6; perhaps TRBD1 as D (5 bases). CDR1 is SGHRS and CDR2 is YFSETQ in the germline V gene. The CDR3 is made up of 17 amino acids. Trimming took 1 base from V and 1 from J, leaving 12 bases between them. CDR3: CASSLNGGQSGANVLTF. DNA of the CDR3: TGCGCCAGCAGCTTGAACGGCGGACAATCTGGGGCCAACGTCCTGACTTTC.

This clone showed up many times. Other DNA sequences from this sample encode an identical CDR3 as well. This chain joins TRBV3-1 and TRBJ2-7; 8 bases match TRBD2. V was pared by 6 bases and J by 4 bases, with 11 bases of the junction left unmatched. From germline, CDR1 is LGHDT and CDR2 YNNKEL (reference sequence). This CDR3 has 15 amino acids. In nucleotides, the CDR3 is TGTGCCAGCAGACCCGGGACTAGAGTTAAATACGAGCAGTACGTC. It translates to CASRPGTRVKYEQYV.

V is TRBV3-1 and J is TRBJ1-1; TRBD1 is a possible D gene (6 bases). The CDR3 is 14 amino acids. The germline V gene has CDR1 LGHDT and CDR2 YNNKEL (reference sequence). Between the trimmed V and J ends, which lost 3 bases and 10 bases, there was a span of 18 bases. CDR3 sequence (DNA): TGTGCCAGCAGCCACGGGACATGGGTCGTCGGAGCTTTCTTT. Encoded protein: CASSHGTWVVGAFF.

This clone was counted many times. J is TRBJ1-1 and V is TRBV12-3 or TRBV12-4; no clear D. This CDR3 comprises 12 residues. V lost 2 bases to trimming and J lost 9 bases, with 10 bases between them. The CDR3 reads CASSLNGVKAFF. CDR3 DNA: TGTGCCAGCAGTTTAAATGGGGTGAAAGCTTTCTTT.

This clone was detected only once. The chain uses TRBV20-1 and TRBJ2-3; TRBD1 matches at 8 bases. J was trimmed by 3 bases and V by 0 bases; bases with no gene match: 2. This CDR3 contains 14 residues. Germline-derived CDR1 and CDR2 are DFQATT and SNEGSKA (reference sequence). The CDR3 region is CSARDRGQTDTQYF. The CDR3 DNA sequence: TGCAGTGCTAGAGACAGGGGGCAGACAGATACGCAGTATTTT.

This clone was recorded many times. This chain joins TRBV9 and TRBJ2-2; TRBD1 is a possible D gene (6 bases). The germline V and J ends were trimmed by 4 bases and 1 base, with 17 bases remaining between them. The length of the CDR3 is 17 residues. CDR1 SGDLS and CDR2 YYNGEE come from the germline V gene. CDR3 in amino acids: CASSSSSPQGNTGELFF. As DNA, the CDR3 is TGTGCCAGCAGCAGTAGCAGCCCACAGGGGAACACCGGGGAGCTGTTTTTT.

Turning to this clone: Being one base from a much bigger clone, this may be a read error. The V gene is TRBV20-1, the J gene TRBJ2-7; no reliable D call. The CDR3 runs to 12 residues. Between the trimmed V and J ends, which lost 3 bases and 4 bases, there was a span of 10 bases. Germline CDR1 and CDR2: DFQATT and SNEGSKA (reference sequence). The CDR3 DNA sequence: TGCAGTGCTAGTGTGACGACTTACGAGCAGTACGTC. This codes for CSASVTTYEQYV.

The chain carries TRBV7-9 and TRBJ2-7; D gene uncertain. The germline CDR1 and CDR2 sequences are SEHNR and FQNEAQ (reference sequence). The CDR3 loop spans 13 amino acids. V was shortened by 6 bases and J by 6 bases, with 15 bases between the two germline ends. This chain's CDR3 is CASSPPEKLEQYF. For the CDR3, the DNA is TGTGCCAGCAGTCCCCCCGAAAAACTCGAGCAGTACTTC. The full variable domain, its missing parts supplied by reference TRBV7-9 and TRBJ2-7, is DTGVSQNPRHKITKRGQNVTFRCDPISEHNRLYWYRQTLGQGPEFLTYFQNEAQLEKSRLLSDRFSAERPKGSFSTLEIQRTEQGDSAMYLCASSPPEKLEQYFGPGTRLTVT.

This clone was seen at least ten times. The chain uses TRBV11-2 and TRBJ2-1, with TRBD2 matching 12 bases. The CDR3 spans 16 residues. Trimming at V came to 5 bases and at J to 7 bases, leaving 9 bases not matched to a gene. Looked up from germline, CDR1 is SGHAT and CDR2 is FQNNGV. The CDR3 sequence: CASSLRLAGAGNEQFF. DNA of the CDR3: TGTGCCAGCAGCCTAAGACTAGCGGGAGCCGGTAATGAGCAGTTCTTC.

The chain uses TRBV4-1 and TRBJ2-5; the D gene is possibly TRBD1 (5 bases). CDR1 and CDR2 (germline): MGHRA, YSYEKL. Trimming left V 0 bases short and J 5 bases short, with 10 bases between. The CDR3 is 14 amino acids. The CDR3 DNA reads TGCGCCAGCAGCCAAGAACCACAGGCGGAGACCCAGTACTTC. This encodes CASSQEPQAETQYF.

Ten or more counts support this clone. The chain recombines TRBV28 with TRBJ2-7; no reliable D call. Trimming removed 5 bases from V and 2 bases from J, with 10 bases in between. The CDR3 sequence is 13 residues long. Per the germline V gene, CDR1 is MDHEN and CDR2 is SYDVKM. DNA of the CDR3: TGTGCCAGCAGTCCGACTGAAACCTACGAGCAGTACGTC. It specifies CASSPTETYEQYV.

This clone was picked up many times. This chain uses TRBV6-4 with TRBJ2-1; 10 bases line up with TRBD1. This CDR3 has 15 amino acids. In germline, CDR1 is MRHNA, CDR2 SNTAGT. V lost 0 bases and J lost 6; bases outside the gene matches: 2. CDR3 DNA sequence: TGTGCCAGCAGTGACTCAAGGACAGGGGGCAATGAGCAGTTCTTC. Encoded protein: CASSDSRTGGNEQFF.